This entry describes one TCR beta chain. What it binds is not known. These data come from a study of cytomegalovirus exposure and HLA in healthy donors. Measured with immunoSEQ multiplex PCR; TCRdb has only the in-frame clones, and not every one. The sample has 100,000 to 150,000 clones; around 85% are singletons. Whole-study findings and limits: The study found most TCR sequences rare, yet found some public TCRs in many donors.

The CDR3 sequence is 18 residues long. J gave up 3 bases and V 3 bases, and 12 bases lay outside the gene matches. The germline V gene encodes CDR1 SGHNT and CDR2 YYREEE (reference sequence). Input material: PBMCs. This sequence was found in a man younger than 35 in good health and CMV-seropositive. The V gene is TRBV5-4, the J gene TRBJ2-1, with 10 bases matching TRBD2. The CDR3 DNA sequence: TGTGCCAGCAGCTCCGATCAACTCACTAGCGGGAACTACAATGAGCAGTTCTTC. This gives the protein CASSSDQLTSGNYNEQFF.